The following is a T cell receptor beta chain sequence with its context. The source of the sample is a study of blood T cell repertoires in COVID-19. Study-wide context: The samples span acute and convalescent COVID-19 from the United States, Italy and Spain. The analysed material was cDNA or gDNA that came from T cells, B-cell-depleted T cells, or PBMCs.

Trimming removed 4 bases from V and 2 bases from J; junction bases left unmatched: 3. CDR3 length equals 16 residues. The germline V gene encodes CDR1 SGHAT and CDR2 FQNNGV. Original data processing: Reference gene primer amplification gave nucleated cell count estimates. Repertoires were generated with immunoSEQ multiplex PCR, while TCRdb's copy carries only in-frame clones and drops some. The V and J calls and clone size come from that table; D and trimming were worked out from the DNA. The sample has about 200,000 clones, about 80% seen once; the top ten hold roughly 6.9%. This TCR derives from a human donor with acute or convalescent COVID-19. The donor label of this sample is uncertain. Input material: peripheral blood. The V and J genes are TRBV11-2 and TRBJ2-3; the match to TRBD2 covers 13 bases. The CDR3 bases are TGTGCCAGCAGCTCGACTAGCGGGAGGTTCACAGATACGCAGTATTTT. Residues: CASSSTSGRFTDTQYF.